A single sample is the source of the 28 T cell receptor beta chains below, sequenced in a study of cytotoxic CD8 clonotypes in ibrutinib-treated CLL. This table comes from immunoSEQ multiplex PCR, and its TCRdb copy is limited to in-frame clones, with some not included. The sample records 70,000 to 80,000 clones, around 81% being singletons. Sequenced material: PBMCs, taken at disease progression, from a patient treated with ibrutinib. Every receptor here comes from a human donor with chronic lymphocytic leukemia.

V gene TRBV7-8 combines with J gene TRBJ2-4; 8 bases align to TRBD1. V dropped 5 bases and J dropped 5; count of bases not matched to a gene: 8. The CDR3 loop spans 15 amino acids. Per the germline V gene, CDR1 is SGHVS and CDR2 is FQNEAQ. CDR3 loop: CASSPTLTGENIQYF. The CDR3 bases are TGTGCCAGCAGCCCAACCTTGACAGGGGAAAACATTCAGTACTTC.

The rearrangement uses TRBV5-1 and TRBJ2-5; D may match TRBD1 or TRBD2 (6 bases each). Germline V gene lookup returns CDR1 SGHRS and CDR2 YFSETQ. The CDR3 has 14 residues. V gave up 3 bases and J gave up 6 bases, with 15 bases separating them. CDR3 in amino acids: CASSSIGGTKTQYF. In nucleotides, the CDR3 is TGCGCCAGCAGCTCTATAGGGGGGACGAAGACCCAGTACTTC.

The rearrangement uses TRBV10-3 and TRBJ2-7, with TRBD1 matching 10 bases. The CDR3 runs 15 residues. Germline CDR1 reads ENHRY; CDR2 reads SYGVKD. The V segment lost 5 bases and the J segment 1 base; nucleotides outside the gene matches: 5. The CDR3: CAISSGQGKSYEQYF. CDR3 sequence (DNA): TGTGCCATCAGTTCGGGACAGGGGAAATCCTACGAGCAGTACTTC.

This chain's CDR3 is CASSPTGGGHGYTF. The DNA of the CDR3 is TGTGCCAGCAGCCCAACAGGGGGCGGGCATGGCTACACCTTC. V gene TRBV11-2 combines with J gene TRBJ1-2; 9 bases line up with TRBD1. J lost 6 bases, V lost 5 bases, and 7 bases had no gene match. The germline gives CDR1 SGHAT, CDR2 FQNNGV. The CDR3 has 14 amino acids. Filled out from reference TRBV11-2 and TRBJ1-2, the complete variable domain reads EAGVAQSPRYKIIEKRQSVAFWCNPISGHATLYWYQQILGQGPKLLIQFQNNGVVDDSQLPKDRFSAERLKGVDSTLKIQPAKLEDSAVYLCASSPTGGGHGYTFGSGTRLTVV.

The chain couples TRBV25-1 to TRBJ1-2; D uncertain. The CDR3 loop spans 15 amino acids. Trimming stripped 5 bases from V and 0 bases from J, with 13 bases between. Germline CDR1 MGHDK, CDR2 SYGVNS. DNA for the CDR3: TGTGCCAGCAGTCCGCGTTCGATAGCTAACTATGGCTACACCTTC. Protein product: CASSPRSIANYGYTF.

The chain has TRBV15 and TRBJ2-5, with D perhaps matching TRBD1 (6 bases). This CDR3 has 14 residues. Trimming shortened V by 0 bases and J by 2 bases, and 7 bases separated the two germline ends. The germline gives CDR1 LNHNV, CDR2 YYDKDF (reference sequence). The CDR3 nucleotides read TGTGCCACCAGCAGAGACAGGGGACAAGAGACCCAGTACTTC. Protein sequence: CATSRDRGQETQYF.

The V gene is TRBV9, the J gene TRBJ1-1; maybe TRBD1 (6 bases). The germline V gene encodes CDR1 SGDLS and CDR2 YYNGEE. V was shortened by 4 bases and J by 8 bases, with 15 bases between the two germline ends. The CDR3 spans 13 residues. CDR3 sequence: CASSTRQANEAFF. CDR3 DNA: TGTGCCAGCAGCACACGACAGGCTAACGAAGCTTTCTTT.

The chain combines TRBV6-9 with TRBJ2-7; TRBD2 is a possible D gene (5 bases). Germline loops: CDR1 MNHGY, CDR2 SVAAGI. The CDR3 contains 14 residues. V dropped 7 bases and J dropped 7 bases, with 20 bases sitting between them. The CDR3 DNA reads TGTGCCAGCAACCCGGACTCTGTTCTCGGGGAGCAGTACTTC. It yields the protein CASNPDSVLGEQYF.

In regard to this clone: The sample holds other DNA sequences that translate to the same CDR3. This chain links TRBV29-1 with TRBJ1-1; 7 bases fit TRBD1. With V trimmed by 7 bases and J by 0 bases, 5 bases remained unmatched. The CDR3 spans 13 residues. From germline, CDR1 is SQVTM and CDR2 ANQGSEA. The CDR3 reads CSGGDSLNTEAFF. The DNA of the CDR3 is TGCAGCGGGGGGGACAGTTTGAACACTGAAGCTTTCTTT. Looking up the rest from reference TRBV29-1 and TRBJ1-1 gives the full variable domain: SAVISQKPSRDICQRGTSLTIQCQVDSQVTMMFWYRQQPGQSLTLIATANQGSEATYESGFVIDKFPISRPNLTFSTLTVSNMSPEDSSIYLCSGGDSLNTEAFFGQGTRLTVV.

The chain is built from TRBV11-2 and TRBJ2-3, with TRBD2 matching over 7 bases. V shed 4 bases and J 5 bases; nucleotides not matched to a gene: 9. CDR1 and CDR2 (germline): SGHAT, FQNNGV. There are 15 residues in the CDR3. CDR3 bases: TGTGCCAGCAGCTCGTGGGCGGGGGTGGTAGATACGCAGTATTTT. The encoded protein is CASSSWAGVVDTQYF.

CDR3 nucleotide sequence: TGTGCCAGCAGTCTACGGGGACAGTTCTATGGCTACACCTTC. Its protein product is CASSLRGQFYGYTF. The V call is TRBV27, the J call TRBJ1-2, with 7 bases aligning to TRBD1. With 5 bases clipped from V and 4 bases from J, the junction kept 7 bases outside the gene matches. The germline gives CDR1 MNHEY, CDR2 SMNVEV (reference sequence). This CDR3 is 14 amino acids long.

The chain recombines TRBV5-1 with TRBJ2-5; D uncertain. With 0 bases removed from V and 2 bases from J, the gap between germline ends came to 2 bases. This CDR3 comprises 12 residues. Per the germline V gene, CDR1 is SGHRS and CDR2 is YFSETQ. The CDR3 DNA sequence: TGCGCCAGCAGCTTGGATCAAGAGACCCAGTACTTC. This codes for CASSLDQETQYF.

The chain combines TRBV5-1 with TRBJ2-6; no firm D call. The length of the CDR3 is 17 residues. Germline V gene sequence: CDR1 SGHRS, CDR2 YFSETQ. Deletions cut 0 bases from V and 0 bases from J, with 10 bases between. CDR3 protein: CASSLGMNPSGANVLTF. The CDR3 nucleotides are TGCGCCAGCAGCTTGGGGATGAATCCCTCTGGGGCCAACGTCCTGACTTTC.

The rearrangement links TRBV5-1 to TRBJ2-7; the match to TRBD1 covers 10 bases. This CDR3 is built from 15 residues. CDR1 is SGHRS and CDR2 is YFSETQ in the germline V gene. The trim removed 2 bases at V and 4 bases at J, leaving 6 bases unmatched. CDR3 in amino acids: CASSFLDRGSYEQYF. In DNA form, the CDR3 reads TGCGCCAGCAGCTTCCTGGACAGGGGGTCATACGAGCAGTACTTC.

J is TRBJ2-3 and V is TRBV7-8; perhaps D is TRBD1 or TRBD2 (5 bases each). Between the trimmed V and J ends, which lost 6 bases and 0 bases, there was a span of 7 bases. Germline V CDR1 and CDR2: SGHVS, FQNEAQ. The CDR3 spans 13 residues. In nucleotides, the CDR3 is TGTGCCAGCAGGAGGGGTAGCACAGATACGCAGTATTTT. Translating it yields CASRRGSTDTQYF.

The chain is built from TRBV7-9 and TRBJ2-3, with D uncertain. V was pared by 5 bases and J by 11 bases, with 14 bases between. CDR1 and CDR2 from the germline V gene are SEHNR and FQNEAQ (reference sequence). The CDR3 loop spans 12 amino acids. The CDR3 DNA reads TGTGCCAGCAGCCCCCAAGTTAGTGTGCAGTATTTT. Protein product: CASSPQVSVQYF.

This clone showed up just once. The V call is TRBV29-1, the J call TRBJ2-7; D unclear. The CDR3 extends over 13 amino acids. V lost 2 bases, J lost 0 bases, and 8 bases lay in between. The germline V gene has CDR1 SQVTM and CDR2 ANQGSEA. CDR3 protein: CSVELGRSYEQYF. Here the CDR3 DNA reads TGCAGCGTTGAATTGGGCCGCTCCTACGAGCAGTACTTC.

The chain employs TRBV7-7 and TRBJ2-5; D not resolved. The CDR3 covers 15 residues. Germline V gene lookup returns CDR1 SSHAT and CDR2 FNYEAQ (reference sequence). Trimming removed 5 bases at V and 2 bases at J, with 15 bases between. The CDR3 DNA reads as TGTGCCAGCAGCCCCCGATTTGAGCCACAAGAGACCCAGTACTTC. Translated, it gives CASSPRFEPQETQYF.

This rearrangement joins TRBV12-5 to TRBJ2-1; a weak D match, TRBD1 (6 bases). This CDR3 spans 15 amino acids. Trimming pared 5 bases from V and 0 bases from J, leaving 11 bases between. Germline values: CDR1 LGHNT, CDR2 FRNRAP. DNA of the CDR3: TGTGCTAGTGGTCCGGGACAAAGCTCCTACAATGAGCAGTTCTTC. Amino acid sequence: CASGPGQSSYNEQFF.

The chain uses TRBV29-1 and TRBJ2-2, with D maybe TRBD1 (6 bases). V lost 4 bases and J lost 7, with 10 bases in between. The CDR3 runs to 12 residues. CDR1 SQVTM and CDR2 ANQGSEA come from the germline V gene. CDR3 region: CSVVGGIGELFF. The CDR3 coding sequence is TGCAGCGTTGTTGGGGGCATCGGGGAGCTGTTTTTT.

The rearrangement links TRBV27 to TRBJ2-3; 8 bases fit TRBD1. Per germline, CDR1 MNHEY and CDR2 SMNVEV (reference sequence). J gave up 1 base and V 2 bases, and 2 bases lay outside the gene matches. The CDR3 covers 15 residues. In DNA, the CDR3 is TGTGCCAGCAGTTTAGGACAGGGTGGCACAGATACGCAGTATTTT. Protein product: CASSLGQGGTDTQYF.

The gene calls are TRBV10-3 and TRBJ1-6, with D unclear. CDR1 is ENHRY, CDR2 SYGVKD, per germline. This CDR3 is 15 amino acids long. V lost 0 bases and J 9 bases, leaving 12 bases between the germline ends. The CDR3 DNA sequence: TGTGCCATCAGTGAGTCGATGGGAGAGGTTTCACCCCTCCACTTT. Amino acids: CAISESMGEVSPLHF.

This CDR3 reads CAIRAGTGLGNEQFF. The DNA of the CDR3 is TGTGCCATCAGGGCCGGGACAGGGTTGGGCAATGAGCAGTTCTTC. The chain is built from TRBV10-3 and TRBJ2-1; 9 bases agree with TRBD1. Germline values: CDR1 ENHRY, CDR2 SYGVKD. Trimming cost V 6 bases and J 6 bases; bases outside gene matches: 9. This CDR3 comprises 15 residues.

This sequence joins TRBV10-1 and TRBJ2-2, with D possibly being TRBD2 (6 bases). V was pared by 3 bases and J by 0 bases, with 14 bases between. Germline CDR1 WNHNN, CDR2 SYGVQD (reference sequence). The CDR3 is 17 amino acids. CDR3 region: CASSDPSVEANTGELFF. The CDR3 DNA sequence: TGCGCCAGCAGTGACCCTAGCGTAGAAGCGAACACCGGGGAGCTGTTTTTT.

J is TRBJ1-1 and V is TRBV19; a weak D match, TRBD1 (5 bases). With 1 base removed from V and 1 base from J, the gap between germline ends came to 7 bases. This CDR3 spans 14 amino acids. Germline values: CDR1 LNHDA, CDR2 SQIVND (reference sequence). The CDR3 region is CASSIGDRNTEAFF. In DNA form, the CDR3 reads TGTGCCAGTAGTATAGGAGACAGGAACACTGAAGCTTTCTTT. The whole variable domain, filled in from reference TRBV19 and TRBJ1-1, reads DGGITQSPKYLFRKEGQNVTLSCEQNLNHDAMYWYRQDPGQGLRLIYYSQIVNDFQKGDIAEGYSVSREKKESFPLTVTSAQKNPTAFYLCASSIGDRNTEAFFGQGTRLTVV.

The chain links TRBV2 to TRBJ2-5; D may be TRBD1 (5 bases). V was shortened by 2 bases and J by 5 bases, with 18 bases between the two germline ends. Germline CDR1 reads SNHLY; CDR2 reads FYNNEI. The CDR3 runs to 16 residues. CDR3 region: CASSEYRGRYRETQYF. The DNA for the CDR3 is TGTGCCAGCAGTGAATATAGGGGCAGGTATCGGGAGACCCAGTACTTC.

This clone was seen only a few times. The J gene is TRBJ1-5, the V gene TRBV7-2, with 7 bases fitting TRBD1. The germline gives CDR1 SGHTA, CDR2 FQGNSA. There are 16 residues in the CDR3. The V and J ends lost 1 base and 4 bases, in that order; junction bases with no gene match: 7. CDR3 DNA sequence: TGTGCCAGCAGCTTAGACGACAGGGCTTTGAATCAGCCCCAGCATTTT. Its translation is CASSLDDRALNQPQHF. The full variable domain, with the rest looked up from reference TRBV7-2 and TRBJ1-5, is GAGVSQSPSNKVTEKGKDVELRCDPISGHTALYWYRQSLGQGLEFLIYFQGNSAPDKSGLPSDRFSAERTGGSVSTLTIQRTQQEDSAVYLCASSLDDRALNQPQHFGDGTRLSIL.

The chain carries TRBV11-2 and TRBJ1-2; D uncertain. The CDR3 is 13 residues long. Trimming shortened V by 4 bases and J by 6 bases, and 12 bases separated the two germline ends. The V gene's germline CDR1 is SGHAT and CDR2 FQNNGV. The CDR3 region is CASSYWGLNGYTF. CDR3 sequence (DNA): TGTGCCAGCAGCTACTGGGGTCTCAATGGCTACACCTTC. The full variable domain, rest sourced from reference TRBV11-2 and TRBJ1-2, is EAGVAQSPRYKIIEKRQSVAFWCNPISGHATLYWYQQILGQGPKLLIQFQNNGVVDDSQLPKDRFSAERLKGVDSTLKIQPAKLEDSAVYLCASSYWGLNGYTFGSGTRLTVV.